The 25 T cell receptor beta chains given below trace back to one sample, sequenced in a study of T cell responses to AZD1222 COVID-19 vaccine. The method was immunoSEQ multiplex PCR; TCRdb's version includes in-frame clones alone and lacks a portion of them. The top ten hold around 6.7% of the sample, which has 95,000 to 110,000 clones, roughly 90% seen once. The specimen comprised peripheral blood, sampled on day 0 of AZD1222 vaccination. These receptors originate from an adult in good health.

The V gene is TRBV10-3, the J gene TRBJ2-1; 8 nucleotides agree with TRBD2. CDR3 length equals 16 residues. Germline CDR1 reads ENHRY; CDR2 reads SYGVKD. V lost 1 base, J lost 1 base, and 3 bases stayed unmatched. The CDR3 sequence: CAISEFVAGSYNEQFF. The CDR3, as DNA: TGTGCCATCAGTGAGTTCGTAGCGGGATCCTACAATGAGCAGTTCTTC.

CDR3 loop: CASSPGGDTQYF. The DNA of the CDR3 is TGTGCCAGCAGCCCCGGGGGGGATACGCAGTATTTT. This chain uses TRBV5-6 with TRBJ2-3, with TRBD2 matching over 7 bases. Germline-derived CDR1 and CDR2 are SGHDT and YYEEEE. CDR3 size: 12 residues. Trimming at V came to 4 bases and at J to 6 bases, leaving 2 bases not matched to a gene. Full variable domain (rest looked up from reference TRBV5-6 and TRBJ2-3): DAGVTQSPTHLIKTRGQQVTLRCSPKSGHDTVSWYQQALGQGPQFIFQYYEEEERQRGNFPDRFSGHQFPNYSSELNVNALLLGDSALYLCASSPGGDTQYFGPGTRLTVL.

The rearrangement uses TRBV7-9 and TRBJ2-7; D may be TRBD1 (5 bases). CDR3 length equals 18 residues. Germline CDR1 reads SEHNR; CDR2 reads FQNEAQ (reference sequence). V was trimmed by 4 bases and J by 2 bases, leaving 24 bases between them. The CDR3 here is CASSSREKGNPLTYEQYF. The CDR3 coding sequence is TGTGCCAGCAGCTCCAGAGAAAAGGGGAACCCCTTAACCTACGAGCAGTACTTC.

CDR3 nucleotides: TGTGCCAGCAGCTCCGTGGGACAGGGGGCCGAAAAACTGTTTTTT. Protein sequence: CASSSVGQGAEKLFF. The chain uses TRBV6-2 or TRBV6-3 and TRBJ1-4, with 12 bases matching TRBD1. CDR3 length: 15 amino acids. Looked up from germline, CDR1 is MNHEY and CDR2 is SVGEGT. Trimming at V came to 6 bases and at J to 8 bases, leaving 7 bases not matched to a gene.

V gene TRBV28 combines with J gene TRBJ2-2, with 8 nucleotides matching TRBD1. The ends lost 5 bases at V and 5 bases at J; junction bases unmatched: 22. The CDR3 covers 20 residues. Germline CDR1 MDHEN, CDR2 SYDVKM. Here the CDR3 DNA reads TGTGCCAGCAGTCCACTCCAGGGGGCTTTCGGTTTGAGAGAAACCGGGGAGCTGTTTTTT. Amino acid sequence: CASSPLQGAFGLRETGELFF.

The chain recombines TRBV5-1 with TRBJ2-5; D gene unclear. The V and J ends lost 3 bases and 2 bases respectively, with 11 bases between them. The CDR3 is 14 amino acids. Germline CDR1 SGHRS, CDR2 YFSETQ. The CDR3 spells CASSSLIAQETQYF. For the CDR3, the DNA is TGCGCCAGCAGCTCCCTGATCGCGCAAGAGACCCAGTACTTC. Based on the CDR3 plus reference TRBV5-1 and TRBJ2-5, the full variable domain is KAGVTQTPRYLIKTRGQQVTLSCSPISGHRSVSWYQQTPGQGLQFLFEYFSETQRNKGNFPGRFSGRQFSNSRSEMNVSTLELGDSALYLCASSSLIAQETQYFGPGTRLLVL.

The V gene is TRBV11-2, the J gene TRBJ2-7; D gene unclear. The ends were cut back, 4 bases at V and 6 bases at J, with 16 bases in the middle. CDR3 length equals 14 residues. The germline V gene encodes CDR1 SGHAT and CDR2 FQNNGV. CDR3 bases: TGTGCCAGCAGCTCCGTTCAAGGGAAGATCGAGCAGTACTTC. It translates to CASSSVQGKIEQYF.

This clone was seen more than once but under ten times. The chain has TRBV6-6 and TRBJ1-5; TRBD1 aligns across 7 bases. Germline lookup yields CDR1 MNHNY and CDR2 SVGAGI (reference sequence). This CDR3 contains 15 residues. V dropped 5 bases and J dropped 7; count of bases not matched to a gene: 11. This CDR3 is CASSTGAPSQQPQHF. The CDR3 coding sequence is TGTGCCAGCAGTACAGGGGCCCCATCCCAGCAGCCCCAGCATTTT.

The chain couples TRBV6-2 or TRBV6-3 to TRBJ2-7, with no clear D. V lost 0 bases to trimming and J lost 4 bases, with 10 bases between them. This CDR3 is built from 14 residues. CDR1 is MNHEY and CDR2 is SVGEGT in the germline V gene. The CDR3 protein is CASSYSNADYEQYF. The CDR3 coding sequence is TGTGCCAGCAGTTACTCGAATGCGGATTACGAGCAGTACTTC.

This chain joins TRBV5-1 and TRBJ2-7; D is possibly TRBD1 (5 bases). The germline V gene has CDR1 SGHRS and CDR2 YFSETQ. The CDR3 loop spans 13 amino acids. Trimming pared 4 bases from V and 1 base from J, leaving 9 bases between. The CDR3 DNA sequence: TGCGCCAGCAGCGTGGACAATTCCTACGAGCAGTACTTC. Its translation: CASSVDNSYEQYF.

In its sample, this clone was seen once. The chain joins TRBV7-3 to TRBJ2-2; 9 bases fit TRBD2. Germline loops: CDR1 SGHTA, CDR2 FQGTGA. J was trimmed by 6 bases and V by 0 bases; bases with no gene match: 2. The CDR3 extends over 15 amino acids. The CDR3 protein is CASSLTSGSAGELFF. The CDR3 DNA is TGTGCCAGCAGCTTAACTAGCGGGAGTGCCGGGGAGCTGTTTTTT.

J is TRBJ2-4 and V is TRBV4-2; a possible D gene is TRBD1 (7 bases). CDR3 size: 19 residues. V shed 0 bases and J shed 3 bases, with 21 bases lying between them. Germline-derived CDR1 and CDR2 are LGHNA and YNFKEQ. The CDR3 DNA is TGTGCCAGCAGCCAAGATGAAGCAGGGGGGATAGGAGGCAAAAACATTCAGTACTTC. It codes for CASSQDEAGGIGGKNIQYF.

The rearrangement joins TRBV7-9 to TRBJ1-6; 10 bases agree with TRBD1. In germline, CDR1 is SEHNR, CDR2 FQNEAQ (reference sequence). The CDR3 spans 15 residues. V was clipped by 6 bases and J by 7 bases; unmatched bases: 6. The CDR3 DNA is TGTGCCAGCAGGAAAAGGGGACAGGGGAATTCACCCCTCCACTTT. Protein sequence: CASRKRGQGNSPLHF. The variable domain in full, completed from reference TRBV7-9 and TRBJ1-6, reads DTGVSQNPRHKITKRGQNVTFRCDPISEHNRLYWYRQTLGQGPEFLTYFQNEAQLEKSRLLSDRFSAERPKGSFSTLEIQRTEQGDSAMYLCASRKRGQGNSPLHFGNGTRLTVT.

This clone is labeled medium-sized. One end of the junction varies from germline; a read error may be responsible. CDR3 coding DNA: TGTGCTAGCAGCACCGGGGGCACCTCGAACACCGGGGAGCTGTTTTTT. Residues: CASSTGGTSNTGELFF. The chain has TRBV7-7 and TRBJ2-2; D is perhaps TRBD1 or TRBD2 (6 bases each). CDR1 SSHAT and CDR2 FNYEAQ come from the germline V gene (reference sequence). The CDR3 has 16 amino acids.

The chain carries TRBV28 and TRBJ1-6; possibly TRBD1 for D (6 bases). The ends were cut back, 8 bases at V and 10 bases at J, with 15 bases in the middle. Germline-derived CDR1 and CDR2 are MDHEN and SYDVKM. CDR3 length equals 13 residues. The chain's CDR3 is CASLGQRSSPLHF. CDR3 sequence (DNA): TGTGCCAGCCTAGGACAGCGGTCGTCACCCCTCCACTTT.

This clone has a handful of counts. The chain employs TRBV7-2 and TRBJ1-4, with a weak D call TRBD1 (5 bases). Germline CDR1 SGHTA, CDR2 FQGNSA. The CDR3 is 15 residues long. The V end lost 7 bases, the J end lost 0 bases, and 12 bases lay between the germline ends. CDR3 in DNA: TGTGCCAGCACCGGACGGGGGTCAACTAATGAAAAACTGTTTTTT. This translates into CASTGRGSTNEKLFF.

There are a few counts of this clone. The chain links TRBV6-5 to TRBJ1-6; no clear D. The CDR3 covers 15 residues. Trimming pared 0 bases from V and 5 bases from J, leaving 8 bases between. Germline loops: CDR1 MNHEY, CDR2 SVGAGI. CDR3 sequence: CASSYSGVNNSPLHF. CDR3 coding DNA: TGTGCCAGCAGTTACTCCGGGGTCAATAATTCACCCCTCCACTTT.

V gene TRBV14 combines with J gene TRBJ1-2, with 8 bases identical to TRBD1. The CDR3 spans 16 residues. Germline values: CDR1 SGHDN, CDR2 FVKESK. V was pared by 4 bases and J by 5 bases, with 12 bases of the junction left unmatched. CDR3 nucleotide sequence: TGTGCCAGCAGCCTCTTCGAGGACAGGGTGTGGTATGGCTACACCTTC. This sequence encodes CASSLFEDRVWYGYTF.

The genes are TRBV30 and TRBJ2-1; 8 positions agree with TRBD1. The CDR3 totals 17 residues. V gave up 2 bases and J gave up 4 bases; unmatched junction bases: 13. CDR1 and CDR2 (germline): GTSNPN, SVGIG (reference sequence). The CDR3: CAWSPTFPGQVYNEQFF. The CDR3, as DNA: TGTGCCTGGAGTCCTACCTTTCCGGGACAGGTATACAATGAGCAGTTCTTC.

This clone was counted a few times. The V and J genes are TRBV7-2 and TRBJ2-7; D unclear. CDR1 SGHTA and CDR2 FQGNSA come from the germline V gene. The CDR3 contains 14 residues. Trimming left V 5 bases short and J 0 bases short, with 11 bases between. CDR3 in amino acids: CASSPPWDSYEQYF. The CDR3 DNA sequence: TGTGCCAGCAGCCCCCCGTGGGACTCCTACGAGCAGTACTTC. The complete variable domain, with remaining parts taken from reference TRBV7-2 and TRBJ2-7, reads GAGVSQSPSNKVTEKGKDVELRCDPISGHTALYWYRQSLGQGLEFLIYFQGNSAPDKSGLPSDRFSAERTGGSVSTLTIQRTQQEDSAVYLCASSPPWDSYEQYFGPGTRLTVT.

The chain employs TRBV28 and TRBJ2-7, with D uncertain. Germline-derived CDR1 and CDR2 are MDHEN and SYDVKM. Deletions cut 4 bases from V and 2 bases from J, with 6 bases between. The CDR3 loop spans 12 amino acids. DNA for the CDR3: TGTGCCAGCAGTTCATCTACCTACGAGCAGTACTTC. Translated, it gives CASSSSTYEQYF.

This chain links TRBV7-8 with TRBJ1-5, with D uncertain. Between the trimmed V and J ends, which lost 3 bases and 0 bases, there was a span of 15 bases. Germline assignment: CDR1 SGHVS and CDR2 FQNEAQ. The CDR3 spans 17 residues. CDR3 protein: CASSFQREEFSNQPQHF. The CDR3 region has the DNA TGTGCCAGCAGCTTTCAACGAGAGGAGTTTAGCAATCAGCCCCAGCATTTT.

The chain carries TRBV7-3 and TRBJ2-2; maybe TRBD2 (6 bases). Germline loops: CDR1 SGHTA, CDR2 FQGTGA. Trimming removed 0 bases from V and 1 base from J, with 6 bases in between. The CDR3 spans 15 residues. The CDR3 region is CASSLTRENTGELFF. CDR3 bases: TGTGCCAGCAGCTTAACGCGGGAGAACACCGGGGAGCTGTTTTTT.

The chain's CDR3 is CASSPYSSADGYNEQFF. CDR3 nucleotide sequence: TGCGCCAGCAGCCCCTATAGTAGCGCGGACGGATACAATGAGCAGTTCTTC. The rearrangement joins TRBV5-1 to TRBJ2-1, with D perhaps matching TRBD2 (5 bases). The CDR3 loop spans 17 amino acids. V lost 4 bases and J lost 4, with 21 bases in between. Per germline, CDR1 SGHRS and CDR2 YFSETQ.

The chain joins TRBV7-9 to TRBJ2-1, with 7 bases that match TRBD2. V dropped 3 bases and J dropped 6; count of bases not matched to a gene: 8. The CDR3 spans 15 residues. Looked up from germline, CDR1 is SEHNR and CDR2 is FQNEAQ (reference sequence). The CDR3 is CASSLGGTQVNEQFF. CDR3 nucleotide sequence: TGTGCCAGCAGCTTGGGAGGGACCCAGGTCAATGAGCAGTTCTTC.